This TCR beta chain was observed in a study of T cell responses to AZD1222 COVID-19 vaccine. V dropped 4 bases and J dropped 3 bases, with 12 bases sitting between them. The CDR3 loop spans 14 amino acids. CDR1 MNHEY and CDR2 SVGAGI come from the germline V gene. The table came from immunoSEQ multiplex PCR; TCRdb's copy has only in-frame clones and leaves some out. Found here are some 120,000 clones, 85% to 90% of them singletons; the top ten hold roughly 12%. Here the sequenced sample was peripheral blood, taken on day 0 of AZD1222 vaccination. J is TRBJ1-1 and V is TRBV6-5, with D possibly TRBD1 on 6 matching bases. The TCR sequence derives from an adult in good health. The CDR3 DNA reads as TGTGCCAGCAGTTTCAGGGGAGAGGACACTGAAGCTTTCTTT. It translates to CASSFRGEDTEAFF.